This T cell receptor beta chain stems from a study of OX40 agonist ivuxolimab in advanced cancers. Notes on the research overall: Ivuxolimab was a fully human IgG2 agonistic monoclonal antibody targeting the costimulatory receptor OX40 (CD134). Intravenous ivuxolimab was administered to patients every 2 weeks at six dose levels: 0.01, 0.1, 0.3, 1.5, 3 and 10 mg/kg. The paper describes the monotherapy dose-escalation part (N ≈ 50 patients) of the phase I trial of ivuxolimab. In the dose-escalation cohort, approximately 82% of patients were male, and the mean age was approximately 60 years with a range of 23 to 79. Prior anti-PD-1, anti-PD-L1 or anti-CTLA-4 therapy was permitted, and checkpoint inhibitors had been received by less than 45% of dose-escalation patients. Among the approximately 54 dose-escalation patients, roughly 20 had hepatocellular carcinoma, roughly 15 melanoma, 9 renal cell carcinoma and 9 head and neck cancer. The purpose of peripheral TCRbeta sequencing was to test whether ivuxolimab changed TCR sequence diversity and led to clonal T-cell expansion. Partial responses occurred in three dose-escalation patients: two with cutaneous melanoma and one with hepatocellular carcinoma.

Remarks on this clone: It lacks a known antigen. The input lacks base qualities; no much larger clone sits a single base away.

What the study reported, not specific to this receptor: Low levels of normalized T-cell clonal expansion were also seen in some patients who did not respond. Clonal expansion of both CD4+ and CD8+ blood T cells was observed from baseline to week 6 at doses 0.1 to 3.0 mg/kg. After ivuxolimab, expanded clones were on average more numerous among CD8+ T cells than among CD4+ T cells. The antigen specificity of the peripheral T cells that underwent clonal expansion was not determined. In the 0.1-3.0 mg/kg groups, partial responders were among the patients with the lowest normalized peripheral clonal expansion, particularly in CD8+ T cells.

Genomic DNA was extracted from sorted cells for sequencing of the TCRbeta CDR3 region. The immunoSEQ Assay was used for sequencing of TCRbeta CDR3 regions. Entries here come from immuneACCESS through TCRdb and include only in-frame sequences with V and J called. Some clones fail to appear in such tables; in the studies checked, an unresolved V gene covers under half of the shortfall, and the cause of the remainder is unknown. The sample records tens of thousands of clones, 80% to 95% of which are singletons. Together, the top ten hold roughly 0.65% of the sample. Patients with a history of autoimmune disease or receiving systemic immunosuppression were excluded from the trial. In every dose cohort, peripheral blood was drawn for TCR sequencing at baseline, cycle 4 day 1, and cycle 7 day 1. Samples were obtained from an open-label, multicenter, first-in-human phase I dose-escalation trial of ivuxolimab. Adults with locally advanced or metastatic melanoma, renal cell, hepatocellular, or head and neck squamous cell carcinoma were enrolled in the trial. CD4+ and CD8+ T cells were sorted separately from peripheral blood before TCR sequencing.

Spanning cysteine to phenylalanine, the CDR3 consists of 16 amino acids. The sequence is cut down to CDR3 DNA, 48 bases in frame from base 1. Trimming takes 0 bases from V and 0 bases from J, and the germline ends sit 8 bases apart. The germline V gene gives CDR1 as KGHSH and CDR2 as LQKENI. The source of this sequence is an adult with an advanced solid tumor such as melanoma, head and neck, liver or kidney cancer. The V gene is TRBV18 and the J gene is TRBJ2-2; a tentative D call is TRBD2 (6 bases match). This sample comprised CD4+ or CD8+ T cells sorted from blood, obtained in a trial of the OX40 agonist ivuxolimab. The nucleotide sequence reads as follows: TGTGCCAGCTCACCACCGGGACTGGCGAACACCGGGGAGCTGTTTTTT. Translated, this is CASSPPGLANTGELFF. The full variable domain, with segments outside the CDR3 supplied by the reference TRBV18 and TRBJ2-2 proteins, appears as NAGVMQNPRHLVRRRGQEARLRCSPMKGHSHVYWYRQLPEEGLKFMVYLQKENIIDESGMPKERFSAEFPKEGPSILRIQQVVRGDSAAYFCASSPPGLANTGELFFGEGSRLTVL.